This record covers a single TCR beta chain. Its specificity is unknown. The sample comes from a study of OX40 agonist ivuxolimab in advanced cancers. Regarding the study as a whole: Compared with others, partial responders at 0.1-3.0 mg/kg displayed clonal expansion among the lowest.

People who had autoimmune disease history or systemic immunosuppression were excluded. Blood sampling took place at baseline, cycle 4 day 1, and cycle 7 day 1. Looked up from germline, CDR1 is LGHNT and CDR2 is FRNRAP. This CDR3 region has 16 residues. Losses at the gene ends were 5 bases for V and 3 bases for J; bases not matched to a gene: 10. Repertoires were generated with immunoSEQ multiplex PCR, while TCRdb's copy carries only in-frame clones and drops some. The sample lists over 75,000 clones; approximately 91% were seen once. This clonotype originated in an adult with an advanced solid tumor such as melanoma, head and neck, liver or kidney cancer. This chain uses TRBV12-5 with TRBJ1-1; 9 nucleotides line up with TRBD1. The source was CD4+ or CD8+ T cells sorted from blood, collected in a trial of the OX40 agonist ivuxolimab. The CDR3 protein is CASGRGDRGEYTEAFF. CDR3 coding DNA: TGTGCTAGTGGTCGTGGTGACAGGGGGGAATACACTGAAGCTTTCTTT. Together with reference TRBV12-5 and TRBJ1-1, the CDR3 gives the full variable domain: DARVTQTPRHKVTEMGQEVTMRCQPILGHNTVFWYRQTMMQGLELLAYFRNRAPLDDSGMPKDRFSAEMPDATLATLKIQPSEPRDSAVYFCASGRGDRGEYTEAFFGQGTRLTVV.